The present TCR beta chain was sequenced within a study of shared clonotypes between healthy human individuals. Trimming removed 3 bases at V and 3 bases at J, with 12 bases between. The CDR3 spans 14 residues. The germline gives CDR1 SEHNR, CDR2 FQNEAQ (reference sequence). This clone appeared once. Its matching antigen is unknown. The study, taken as a whole, reports: Naive subsets typically showed greater estimated richness than memory subsets.

Only Caucasian adults living in Nashville, Tennessee made up the donor group. Running of the assay took place at deep level. The repertoire was sequenced with immunoSEQ multiplex PCR; TCRdb's copy has only in-frame clones and lacks some. The sample lists fewer than 3 million clones, roughly 92% occurring once. The sequenced sample consisted of naive CD4+ T cells from PBMCs. Subset described: CD45RA+ positively selected. The TCR was taken from a man between 18 and 35 years old in good health. Some clones in this sample may be carry-over from other donors' samples. V usage is TRBV7-9 and J usage is TRBJ2-7, with D possibly TRBD1 on 6 matching bases. The CDR3 sequence: CASSFTGTDYEQYF. The DNA of the CDR3 is TGTGCCAGCAGCTTCACAGGGACGGACTACGAGCAGTACTTC.